Presented here are 20 T cell receptor beta chains from one specimen sequenced in a study of Graves' ophthalmopathy and Graves' hyperthyroidism. From RNA, the CDR3 regions of TCR beta chains were amplified and sequenced. HTBI primers served in a first-round RT-PCR, which a second-round multiplex PCR followed. MiXCR, applied by TCRdb to the multiplex PCR reads, yields one record per CDR3 protein. The data show about 420,000 distinct CDR3 sequences, 21% seen once. Sequences were obtained from peripheral blood. The receptors originated from a young woman with stable Graves' hyperthyroidism.

The V and J genes are TRBV6-5 and TRBJ1-2; D is unclear. The V and J ends lost 0 bases and 8 bases respectively, with 10 bases between them. Looked up from germline, CDR1 is MNHEY and CDR2 is SVGAGI. The CDR3 contains 13 residues. CDR3 sequence: CASSYSGALGYTF. The CDR3 bases are TGTGCCAGCAGTTACTCGGGAGCTTTAGGCTACACCTTC.

This clonotype was seen ten or more times. V and J are TRBV14 and TRBJ1-2; D is undetermined. Deletions cut 1 base from V and 4 bases from J, with 10 bases between. CDR1 and CDR2 from the germline V gene are SGHDN and FVKESK. There are 14 residues in the CDR3. CDR3 nucleotides: TGTGCCAGCAGCCAAGGTAGAGCGACCTATGGCTACACCTTC. Translating it yields CASSQGRATYGYTF.

In the case of this clonotype: One junction end does not reproduce the germline sequence, and a read error may be involved. The V call is TRBV30, the J call TRBJ2-5; D remains ambiguous. The CDR3 contains 13 residues. Germline V CDR1 and CDR2: GTSNPN, SVGIG (reference sequence). As DNA, the CDR3 is TGTGCCTGGAGTGGACTCGAGAAGGAGACCAAGTACTTC. Its translation: CAWSGLEKETKYF.

About this clonotype itself: The junction and the germline gene differ at one end; a read error may be behind it. The gene calls are TRBV7-8 and TRBJ1-3; 9 bases fit TRBD1. This CDR3 region has 16 residues. CDR1 is SGHVS, CDR2 FQNEAQ, per germline. This chain's CDR3 is CASSLGTGRGGNTIYF. In nucleotides, the CDR3 is TGTGCCAGCAGTTTAGGGACAGGGAGAGGTGGAAACACCATATATTTT.

The gene calls are TRBV7-9 and TRBJ2-5; the D call may be TRBD1 or TRBD2 (5 bases each). Germline V gene data show CDR1 as SEHNR and CDR2 as FQNEAQ (reference sequence). The CDR3 extends over 15 amino acids. Deletions cut 5 bases from V and 1 base from J, with 14 bases between. CDR3 residues: CASSKPTGTQETQYF. CDR3 in DNA: TGTGCCAGCAGCAAACCGACCGGGACCCAAGAGACCCAGTACTTC. Together with reference TRBV7-9 and TRBJ2-5, the CDR3 gives the full variable domain: DTGVSQNPRHKITKRGQNVTFRCDPISEHNRLYWYRQTLGQGPEFLTYFQNEAQLEKSRLLSDRFSAERPKGSFSTLEIQRTEQGDSAMYLCASSKPTGTQETQYFGPGTRLLVL.

This chain uses TRBV30 with TRBJ1-5; 7 nucleotides align to TRBD1. The CDR3 runs 15 residues. V shed 2 bases and J 1 base; nucleotides not matched to a gene: 5. CDR1 GTSNPN and CDR2 SVGIG come from the germline V gene (reference sequence). The DNA for the CDR3 is TGTGCCTGGAGTCCACAGGGGCGAAGCAATCAGCCCCAGCATTTT. This sequence encodes CAWSPQGRSNQPQHF.

In this sample, this clonotype turned up many times. The chain has TRBV2 and TRBJ2-5, with 7 nucleotides matching TRBD1. J lost 3 bases, V lost 4 bases, and 5 bases had no gene match. CDR1 is SNHLY, CDR2 FYNNEI, per germline. CDR3 size: 14 residues. CDR3 nucleotide sequence: TGTGCCAGCAGTGCCATTACAGGGGAAGAGACCCAGTACTTC. Translation: CASSAITGEETQYF.

This clonotype was picked up many times. This chain links TRBV12-3 or TRBV12-4 with TRBJ2-7; TRBD1 is a possible D gene (6 bases). The CDR3 has 13 residues. The V gene lost 11 bases and the J gene lost 5 bases, with 19 bases spanning the gap. The CDR3 bases are TGTGCCTGCCAGCAGGGGTGGGATGACGAGCAGTACTTC. It yields the protein CACQQGWDDEQYF.

This clonotype appeared many times. The chain is built from TRBV12-3 or TRBV12-4 and TRBJ1-1; D is ambiguous. Trimming pared 10 bases from V and 4 bases from J, leaving 16 bases between. The CDR3 contains 13 residues. This chain's CDR3 is CATQISIRTEAFF. DNA of the CDR3: TGTGCCACTCAAATCTCCATACGCACTGAAGCTTTCTTT.

This clonotype was seen a handful of times. The chain couples TRBV12-3 or TRBV12-4 to TRBJ2-2, with 8 bases matching TRBD2. The length of the CDR3 is 16 residues. The V segment lost 5 bases and the J segment 4 bases; nucleotides outside the gene matches: 9. The CDR3 here is CASSTPGGASTGELFF. Written as DNA, the CDR3 is TGTGCCAGCAGTACCCCCGGGGGGGCGAGCACCGGGGAGCTGTTTTTT.

In this sample, this clonotype turned up many times. The chain employs TRBV19 and TRBJ2-5; no reliable D call. Trimming took off 7 bases at V and 5 bases at J, with 14 bases between the two ends. Germline V lookup: CDR1 LNHDA, CDR2 SQIVND (reference sequence). The CDR3 loop spans 13 amino acids. The CDR3 loop is CASMPDLGETQYF. The CDR3 coding sequence is TGTGCCAGTATGCCCGACTTGGGTGAGACCCAGTACTTC.

This clonotype appeared many times. The V call is TRBV2, the J call TRBJ2-5; D is unresolved. Deletions cut 6 bases from V and 2 bases from J, with 7 bases between. Germline loops: CDR1 SNHLY, CDR2 FYNNEI. The CDR3 sequence is 12 residues long. CDR3 protein: CASRAEQETQYF. The CDR3 region has the DNA TGTGCCAGCAGAGCAGAACAAGAGACCCAGTACTTC. Full variable domain (outside the CDR3, taken from reference TRBV2 and TRBJ2-5): EPEVTQTPSHQVTQMGQEVILRCVPISNHLYFYWYRQILGQKVEFLVSFYNNEISEKSEIFDDQFSVERPDGSNFTLKIRSTKLEDSAMYFCASRAEQETQYFGPGTRLLVL.

This clonotype was observed many times. J is TRBJ2-6 and V is TRBV20-1; D is unclear. Trimming pared 1 base from V and 0 bases from J, leaving 7 bases between. The CDR3 has 15 amino acids. CDR1 and CDR2 (germline): DFQATT, SNEGSKA (reference sequence). CDR3: CSARVRSSGANVLTF. The CDR3 DNA reads TGCAGTGCTAGAGTACGTAGCTCTGGGGCCAACGTCCTGACTTTC.

This clonotype has a count of ten or more. The rearrangement uses TRBV24-1 and TRBJ2-5, with D maybe TRBD1 (6 bases). The germline V and J ends were trimmed by 3 bases and 0 bases, with 10 bases remaining between them. This CDR3 comprises 15 residues. CDR1 and CDR2 (germline): KGHDR, SFDVKD. This chain's CDR3 is CATSDQGTNQETQYF. As DNA, the CDR3 is TGTGCCACCAGTGATCAGGGGACAAACCAAGAGACCCAGTACTTC.

J is TRBJ2-2 and V is TRBV27; TRBD2 matches at 15 bases. Germline CDR1 reads MNHEY; CDR2 reads SMNVEV (reference sequence). Trimming took 8 bases from V and 1 from J; bases not matched to a gene: 11. CDR3 size: 19 residues. The chain's CDR3 is CASQFRGTSGRRNTGELFF. Written as DNA, the CDR3 is TGTGCCAGCCAATTCCGGGGGACTAGCGGGAGGAGGAACACCGGGGAGCTGTTTTTT.

This clonotype was counted at least ten times. V usage is TRBV10-3 and J usage is TRBJ2-7; D not resolved. Trimming pared 0 bases from V and 5 bases from J, leaving 8 bases between. This CDR3 contains 13 residues. Germline lookup yields CDR1 ENHRY and CDR2 SYGVKD. This CDR3 is CAISESPGDEQYF. CDR3 bases: TGTGCCATCAGTGAGTCACCAGGCGACGAGCAGTACTTC.

This clonotype was recorded many times. J is TRBJ2-7 and V is TRBV20-1; the match to TRBD1 covers 7 bases. The CDR3 runs 13 residues. Looked up from germline, CDR1 is DFQATT and CDR2 is SNEGSKA (reference sequence). V lost 7 bases, J lost 2 bases, and 8 bases stayed unmatched. The CDR3 coding sequence is TGCAGTGGCACCTGGGACAGAACCTACGAGCAGTACTTC. It translates to CSGTWDRTYEQYF.

This clonotype was counted between two and nine times. The chain combines TRBV18 with TRBJ2-2; D uncertain. The V and J ends lost 6 bases and 0 bases respectively, with 14 bases between them. The CDR3 runs 16 residues. Germline V lookup: CDR1 KGHSH, CDR2 LQKENI. This CDR3 reads CASSHSTDANTGELFF. The CDR3 DNA follows: TGTGCCAGCTCCCATAGTACAGACGCGAACACCGGGGAGCTGTTTTTT.

The chain couples TRBV12-3 or TRBV12-4 to TRBJ2-7; possible D gene TRBD2, 5 bases. The CDR3 is 15 residues long. V lost 2 bases and J lost 2, with 13 bases in between. CDR3 DNA: TGTGCCAGCAGTTTATTCGGGGTTAGGGCCTACGAGCAGTACTTC. Protein product: CASSLFGVRAYEQYF.

This clonotype was observed at least ten times. V is TRBV6-1 and J is TRBJ2-7; a weak D match, TRBD1 (5 bases). Between the trimmed V and J ends, which lost 3 bases and 6 bases, there was a span of 12 bases. The length of the CDR3 is 13 residues. The germline V gene encodes CDR1 MNHNS and CDR2 SASEGT. In DNA form, the CDR3 reads TGTGCCAGCAGTGATCAGGGTACGGGCGAGCAGTACTTC. Protein: CASSDQGTGEQYF.